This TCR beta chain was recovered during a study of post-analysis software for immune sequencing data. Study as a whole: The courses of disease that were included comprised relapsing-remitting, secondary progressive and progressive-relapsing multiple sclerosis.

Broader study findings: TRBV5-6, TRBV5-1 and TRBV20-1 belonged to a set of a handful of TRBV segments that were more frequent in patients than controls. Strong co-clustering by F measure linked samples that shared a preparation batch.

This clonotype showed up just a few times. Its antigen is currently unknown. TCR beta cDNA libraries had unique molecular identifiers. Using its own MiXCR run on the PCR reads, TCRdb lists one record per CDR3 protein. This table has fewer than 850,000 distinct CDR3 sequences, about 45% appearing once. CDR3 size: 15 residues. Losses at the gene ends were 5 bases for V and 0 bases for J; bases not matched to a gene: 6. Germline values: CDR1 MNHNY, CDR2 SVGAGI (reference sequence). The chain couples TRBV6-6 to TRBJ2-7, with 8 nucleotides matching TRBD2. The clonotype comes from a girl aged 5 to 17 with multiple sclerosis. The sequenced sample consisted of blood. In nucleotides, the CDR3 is TGTGCCAGCAGTCCCCCGCTAGCGGGCTCCTACGAGCAGTACTTC. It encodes CASSPPLAGSYEQYF.